These 31 T cell receptor beta chains share one sample of origin, sequenced in a study. TCRdb re-called the RT-PCR reads with MiXCR, one entry per CDR3 protein. Among more than 600,000 distinct CDR3 sequences listed, over 12% were seen once. The sequencing sample was made of memory CD4+ T cells from blood. Source of these receptors: a female donor in good health, serving as a healthy control.

This clonotype was counted a few times. V is TRBV7-2 and J is TRBJ2-1; D perhaps matches TRBD2 (6 bases). The V gene's germline CDR1 is SGHTA and CDR2 FQGNSA. Trimming pared 10 bases from V and 0 bases from J, leaving 13 bases between. The CDR3 is 14 residues long. The CDR3 DNA sequence: TGTGCCACCGGGGGTCCCAGCTCCTACAATGAGCAGTTCTTC. Its translation is CATGGPSSYNEQFF. Using reference TRBV7-2 and TRBJ2-1 for the parts outside the CDR3, the full variable domain is GAGVSQSPSNKVTEKGKDVELRCDPISGHTALYWYRQSLGQGLEFLIYFQGNSAPDKSGLPSDRFSAERTGGSVSTLTIQRTQQEDSAVYLCATGGPSSYNEQFFGPGTRLTVL.

This rearrangement joins TRBV7-2 to TRBJ1-2; D unresolved. Germline V gene sequence: CDR1 SGHTA, CDR2 FQGNSA. The CDR3 consists of 14 residues. Trimming left V 3 bases short and J 4 bases short, with 12 bases between. CDR3 region: CASSFGPAGYGYTF. Written as DNA, the CDR3 is TGTGCCAGCAGCTTCGGACCGGCCGGCTATGGCTACACCTTC.

The chain has TRBV2 and TRBJ1-6; 9 bases line up with TRBD1. The V segment lost 7 bases and the J segment 9 bases; nucleotides outside the gene matches: 4. This CDR3 is built from 13 residues. Germline assignment: CDR1 SNHLY and CDR2 FYNNEI. The CDR3 loop is CASMGQGTSPLHF. The CDR3, as DNA: TGTGCCAGCATGGGACAGGGCACTTCACCCCTCCACTTT.

The genes are TRBV5-1 and TRBJ1-2, with a tentative D call TRBD1 (5 bases). V lost 0 bases to trimming and J lost 9 bases, with 15 bases between them. This CDR3 comprises 14 residues. CDR1 SGHRS and CDR2 YFSETQ come from the germline V gene. CDR3 sequence reads: CASSLAGTKMSYTF. CDR3 DNA: TGCGCCAGCAGCTTGGCAGGGACCAAAATGAGCTACACCTTC.

This clonotype was counted between two and nine times. This chain uses TRBV5-4 with TRBJ2-1; TRBD2 matches 8 bases. V lost 4 bases to trimming and J lost 9 bases; unmatched junction nucleotides: 9. Germline-derived CDR1 and CDR2 are SGHNT and YYREEE (reference sequence). This CDR3 region has 14 residues. The CDR3 sequence is CASSGGSGRSEQFF. CDR3 bases: TGTGCCAGCAGCGGGGGCAGCGGGAGATCTGAGCAGTTCTTC.

This clonotype was seen only a few times. The gene calls are TRBV7-9 and TRBJ2-5, with D uncertain. Germline V CDR1 and CDR2: SEHNR, FQNEAQ (reference sequence). This CDR3 comprises 14 residues. V lost 5 bases to trimming and J lost 2 bases, with 12 bases between them. The CDR3 protein is CASSILTWQETQYF. Here the CDR3 DNA reads TGTGCCAGCAGCATCCTGACGTGGCAAGAGACCCAGTACTTC.

This clonotype was seen only a few times. The J gene is TRBJ2-5, the V gene TRBV5-6, with a weak D call TRBD2 (6 bases). This CDR3 region has 13 residues. In germline, CDR1 is SGHDT, CDR2 YYEEEE. With 7 bases removed from V and 5 bases from J, the gap between germline ends came to 15 bases. CDR3: CASRPAGAETQYF. CDR3 nucleotide sequence: TGTGCCAGCCGCCCAGCGGGCGCGGAGACCCAGTACTTC.

This clonotype has ten or more counts. The chain recombines TRBV28 with TRBJ2-7; D gene unclear. Germline V lookup: CDR1 MDHEN, CDR2 SYDVKM. The ends were cut back, 7 bases at V and 2 bases at J, with 6 bases in the middle. The CDR3 covers 11 residues. The CDR3 protein is CASKTPYEQYF. The CDR3 coding sequence is TGTGCCAGCAAAACCCCCTACGAGCAGTACTTC.

This rearrangement joins TRBV5-1 to TRBJ2-1, with 9 nucleotides matching TRBD1. The CDR3 has 16 residues. The V gene's germline CDR1 is SGHRS and CDR2 YFSETQ. V dropped 0 bases and J dropped 4; count of bases not matched to a gene: 5. The CDR3 DNA follows: TGCGCCAGCAGCTTGGGGGGGACAGGGTTTTACAATGAGCAGTTCTTC. This translates into CASSLGGTGFYNEQFF.

Only a few counts were recorded for this clonotype. The chain recombines TRBV5-1 with TRBJ1-5, with D hard to call. The germline CDR1 and CDR2 sequences are SGHRS and YFSETQ. This CDR3 has 15 residues. With 0 bases removed from V and 3 bases from J, the gap between germline ends came to 10 bases. The CDR3 DNA sequence: TGCGCCAGCAGCTTGGACGGAAGCGACAATCAGCCCCAGCATTTT. It is translated as CASSLDGSDNQPQHF.

This clonotype was counted at least ten times. The J gene is TRBJ1-2, the V gene TRBV20-1, with no clear D. V dropped 5 bases and J dropped 8 bases, with 18 bases sitting between them. This CDR3 is 13 amino acids long. CDR1 and CDR2 from the germline V gene are DFQATT and SNEGSKA (reference sequence). CDR3 in DNA: TGCAGTGCTCCCCCGCCCAGTCATTACGGCTACACCTTC. Translated, it gives CSAPPPSHYGYTF.

This clonotype was observed many times. This chain uses TRBV3-1 with TRBJ1-5; D is ambiguous. Per the germline V gene, CDR1 is LGHDT and CDR2 is YNNKEL (reference sequence). V was shortened by 3 bases and J by 6 bases, with 18 bases between the two germline ends. The CDR3 totals 16 residues. The CDR3 loop is CASSHGNGDLGQPQHF. CDR3 in DNA: TGTGCCAGCAGCCATGGGAACGGCGATTTAGGTCAGCCCCAGCATTTT.

V and J are TRBV3-1 and TRBJ1-3, with TRBD1 matching over 7 bases. From germline, CDR1 is LGHDT and CDR2 YNNKEL (reference sequence). The CDR3 totals 14 residues. The V segment lost 2 bases and the J segment 7 bases; nucleotides outside the gene matches: 5. The CDR3 DNA follows: TGTGCCAGCAGCCAATGGGACAGCGGGAACACCATATATTTT. Translation gives CASSQWDSGNTIYF.

This clonotype was found many times. This chain connects TRBV6-1 to TRBJ2-7, with a weak D call TRBD1 (5 bases). Germline loops: CDR1 MNHNS, CDR2 SASEGT. The CDR3 is made up of 14 amino acids. Trimming took 3 bases from V and 0 from J, leaving 9 bases between them. The CDR3: CASSDWGNSYEQYF. DNA for the CDR3: TGTGCCAGCAGTGATTGGGGCAACTCCTACGAGCAGTACTTC.

V gene TRBV20-1 combines with J gene TRBJ2-1; 7 positions match TRBD1. Germline-derived CDR1 and CDR2 are DFQATT and SNEGSKA (reference sequence). The CDR3 has 14 residues. Losses at the gene ends were 6 bases for V and 4 bases for J; bases not matched to a gene: 9. The CDR3 reads CSAEGTATYNEQFF. CDR3 nucleotide sequence: TGCAGTGCAGAGGGGACAGCTACATACAATGAGCAGTTCTTC.

The chain combines TRBV5-1 with TRBJ2-2; D unclear. Germline lookup yields CDR1 SGHRS and CDR2 YFSETQ. This CDR3 spans 16 amino acids. Trimming left V 0 bases short and J 8 bases short, with 17 bases between. As DNA, the CDR3 is TGCGCCAGCAGCTTGGAGGTTTCGGGTTCCGCGGGGGAGCTGTTTTTT. It specifies CASSLEVSGSAGELFF.

In its sample, this clonotype was seen many times. This chain links TRBV6-2 or TRBV6-3 with TRBJ1-5; D gene uncertain. The germline V gene has CDR1 MNHEY and CDR2 SVGEGT. The CDR3 totals 12 residues. With 6 bases removed from V and 1 base from J, the gap between germline ends came to 4 bases. The CDR3 loop reads CASRTSNQPQHF. CDR3 sequence (DNA): TGTGCCAGCAGGACCAGCAATCAGCCCCAGCATTTT.

This clonotype was recorded a few times. The chain recombines TRBV4-2 with TRBJ1-1; no firm D call. Germline CDR1 and CDR2: LGHNA and YNFKEQ. The CDR3 consists of 15 residues. Trimming pared 4 bases from V and 3 bases from J, leaving 15 bases between. The CDR3 DNA reads as TGTGCCAGCAGCCTGGGAGGGATGAAGGACACTGAAGCTTTCTTT. It specifies CASSLGGMKDTEAFF.

This clonotype occurred many times. This chain joins TRBV3-1 and TRBJ1-2; D call uncertain. The CDR3 covers 14 residues. Germline values: CDR1 LGHDT, CDR2 YNNKEL (reference sequence). Trimming took off 1 base at V and 3 bases at J, with 9 bases between the two ends. DNA for the CDR3: TGTGCCAGCAGCCAAGGCCGGGGTTACTATGGCTACACCTTC. This translates into CASSQGRGYYGYTF.

This clonotype was recorded a few times. V and J are TRBV10-3 and TRBJ2-1; D is possibly TRBD2 (5 bases). The CDR3 has 11 amino acids. Trimming removed 6 bases from V and 8 bases from J, with 8 bases in between. The germline V gene encodes CDR1 ENHRY and CDR2 SYGVKD. The CDR3 is CAIREVHEQFF. DNA of the CDR3: TGTGCCATCAGGGAGGTGCATGAGCAGTTCTTC.

The chain carries TRBV6-2 or TRBV6-3 and TRBJ1-2; D is unresolved. The ends were cut back, 8 bases at V and 8 bases at J, with 18 bases in the middle. This CDR3 is 13 amino acids long. The germline V gene has CDR1 MNHEY and CDR2 SVGEGT. CDR3 loop: CASCWGYPDGYTF. The CDR3, as DNA: TGTGCCAGCTGCTGGGGATATCCGGACGGCTACACCTTC.

The chain employs TRBV7-6 and TRBJ2-3; 11 positions match TRBD2. Germline values: CDR1 SGHVS, CDR2 FNYEAQ. The trim removed 1 base at V and 4 bases at J, leaving 4 bases unmatched. The CDR3 is 16 residues long. The CDR3 spells CASSLELAGVADTQYF. The CDR3 region has the DNA TGTGCCAGCAGCTTAGAACTAGCGGGAGTGGCAGATACGCAGTATTTT. The whole variable domain, remainder taken from reference TRBV7-6 and TRBJ2-3, is GAGVSQSPRYKVTKRGQDVALRCDPISGHVSLYWYRQALGQGPEFLTYFNYEAQQDKSGLPNDRFSAERPEGSISTLTIQRTEQRDSAMYRCASSLELAGVADTQYFGPGTRLTVL.

This clonotype was observed a handful of times. V is TRBV7-6 and J is TRBJ2-1; 10 bases align to TRBD1. After removal of 6 bases from V and 0 bases from J, the junction contained 11 bases not matched to a gene. Per the germline V gene, CDR1 is SGHVS and CDR2 is FNYEAQ. The length of the CDR3 is 18 residues. CDR3 sequence: CASSSGTGAFSSYNEQFF. The CDR3 DNA reads TGTGCCAGCAGTTCCGGGACAGGGGCCTTTAGCTCCTACAATGAGCAGTTCTTC.

This clonotype showed up just a few times. The rearrangement uses TRBV10-3 and TRBJ2-3; 11 bases line up with TRBD2. The germline V gene encodes CDR1 ENHRY and CDR2 SYGVKD. The CDR3 length is 15 residues. Trimming cost V 5 bases and J 3 bases; bases outside gene matches: 4. CDR3 protein: CAISFTSGRTDTQYF. Here the CDR3 DNA reads TGTGCCATCAGTTTTACTAGCGGGAGAACAGATACGCAGTATTTT.

This clonotype has a handful of counts. V and J are TRBV27 and TRBJ1-1; D perhaps matches TRBD1 (5 bases). Germline lookup yields CDR1 MNHEY and CDR2 SMNVEV (reference sequence). CDR3 length: 14 residues. V lost 6 bases and J lost 7, with 18 bases in between. The CDR3 nucleotides read TGTGCCAGCAGAGAAAGGGGCATTAACCTTGAAGCTTTCTTT. Amino acids: CASRERGINLEAFF.

The rearrangement links TRBV9 to TRBJ2-2; D is unresolved. CDR3 length: 15 residues. Germline lookup yields CDR1 SGDLS and CDR2 YYNGEE. V lost 0 bases to trimming and J lost 3 bases, with 9 bases between them. The CDR3 DNA is TGTGCCAGCAGCGTAGGAGGCGTCGACACCGGGGAGCTGTTTTTT. Residues: CASSVGGVDTGELFF.

This chain links TRBV5-1 with TRBJ2-7; 7 bases are shared with TRBD2. The germline V gene encodes CDR1 SGHRS and CDR2 YFSETQ. This CDR3 is built from 13 residues. Trimming cost V 6 bases and J 0 bases; bases outside gene matches: 3. The CDR3 spells CASKSGDSYEQYF. The CDR3 region has the DNA TGCGCCAGCAAAAGCGGGGACTCCTACGAGCAGTACTTC.

This clonotype was seen many times. The CDR3 here is CASSRRAGTSGSNTGELFF. As DNA, the CDR3 is TGCGCCAGCAGCCGCCGGGCCGGGACTAGCGGTTCGAACACCGGGGAGCTGTTTTTT. This sequence joins TRBV4-3 and TRBJ2-2, with 11 bases that match TRBD2. Germline assignment: CDR1 LGHNA and CDR2 YSLEER. The V gene end was trimmed by 4 bases and the J gene end by 0 bases; junction bases not matched to a gene: 10. The CDR3 is made up of 19 amino acids.

Many counts were recorded for this clonotype. The genes are TRBV6-2 or TRBV6-3 and TRBJ1-5; 10 bases map to TRBD1. Unmatched junction bases numbered 7, after V lost 4 bases and J lost 4 bases. CDR1 is MNHEY, CDR2 SVGEGT, per germline. The CDR3 sequence is 16 residues long. CDR3: CASSSSRDRGNQPQHF. DNA for the CDR3: TGTGCCAGCAGTTCGTCCCGGGACAGGGGTAATCAGCCCCAGCATTTT.

The gene calls are TRBV27 and TRBJ1-5, with D uncertain. V lost 5 bases and J lost 5, with 13 bases in between. The CDR3 extends over 14 amino acids. Germline CDR1 and CDR2: MNHEY and SMNVEV (reference sequence). Here the CDR3 DNA reads TGTGCCAGCAGTACACCTCCCCTCCATCAGCCCCAGCATTTT. Its protein product is CASSTPPLHQPQHF.

V usage is TRBV18 and J usage is TRBJ2-1; 7 nucleotides align to TRBD1. The CDR3 has 11 residues. Germline values: CDR1 KGHSH, CDR2 LQKENI. Trimming at V came to 3 bases and at J to 13 bases, leaving 3 bases not matched to a gene. DNA for the CDR3: TGTGCCAGCTCACCTGACAGGGAACAGTTCTTC. The encoded protein is CASSPDREQFF.